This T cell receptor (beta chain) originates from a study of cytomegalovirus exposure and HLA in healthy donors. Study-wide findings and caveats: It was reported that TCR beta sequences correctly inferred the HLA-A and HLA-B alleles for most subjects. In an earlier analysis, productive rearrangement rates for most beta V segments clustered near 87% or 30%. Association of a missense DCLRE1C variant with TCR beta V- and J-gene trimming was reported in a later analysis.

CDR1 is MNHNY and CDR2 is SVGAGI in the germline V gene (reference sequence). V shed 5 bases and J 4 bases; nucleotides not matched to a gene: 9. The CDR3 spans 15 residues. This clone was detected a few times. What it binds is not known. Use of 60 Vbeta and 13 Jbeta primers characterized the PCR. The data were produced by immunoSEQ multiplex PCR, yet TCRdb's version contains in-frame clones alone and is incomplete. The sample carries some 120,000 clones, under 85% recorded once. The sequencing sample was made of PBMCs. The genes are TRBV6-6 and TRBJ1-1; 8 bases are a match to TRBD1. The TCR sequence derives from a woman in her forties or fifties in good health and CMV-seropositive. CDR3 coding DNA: TGTGCCAGCAGTCCTCAGGGGGCCCTGAGCACTGAAGCTTTCTTT. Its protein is CASSPQGALSTEAFF.